This TCR beta chain is drawn from a study of molecular identifiers for immune sequencing clone quantification. About the research overall: Five aliquots were made in replicates from the RNA of 20,000 or 100,000 naive CD8 cells, and four were sequenced.

With RNA at 10%, 30% or 50%, naive CD8 libraries came from roughly 20,000 to 1,000,000 sorted cells. Using its own MiXCR run on the PCR reads, TCRdb lists one record per CDR3 protein. In the table there are under 800,000 distinct CDR3 sequences, 25% of which are singletons. Germline V gives CDR1 DFQATT, CDR2 SNEGSKA (reference sequence). CDR3 size: 14 residues. On this clonotype: At one end, the junction sequence differs from germline, possibly due to a read error.

This sequence originates from a human donor in good health. Some libraries in this study had Jurkat cell RNA spiked in. This rearrangement joins TRBV20-1 to TRBJ2-5; 10 bases match TRBD2. Material: naive CD8+ T cells from blood, with Jurkat cell RNA spiked in. Subset given: FACS-sorted CD8+CD4-CCR7+CD45RA+ naive T cells. CDR3 nucleotide sequence: TGCAGTGCTACAGGACTAGCGGAACAAGGGACCCAGTACTTC. This translates into CSATGLAEQGTQYF.